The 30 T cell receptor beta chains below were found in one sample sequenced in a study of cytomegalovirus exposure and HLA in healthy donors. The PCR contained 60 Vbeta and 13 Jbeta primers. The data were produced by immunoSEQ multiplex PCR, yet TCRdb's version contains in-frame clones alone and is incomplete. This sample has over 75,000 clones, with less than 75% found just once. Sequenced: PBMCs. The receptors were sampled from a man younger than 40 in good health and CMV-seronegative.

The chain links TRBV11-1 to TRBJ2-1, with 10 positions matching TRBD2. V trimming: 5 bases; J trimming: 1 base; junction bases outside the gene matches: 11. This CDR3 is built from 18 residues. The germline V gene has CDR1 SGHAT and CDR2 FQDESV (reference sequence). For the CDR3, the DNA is TGTGCCAGCAGCCAATTACTCTTAGCGGGAGGATCCTACAATGAGCAGTTCTTC. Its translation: CASSQLLLAGGSYNEQFF.

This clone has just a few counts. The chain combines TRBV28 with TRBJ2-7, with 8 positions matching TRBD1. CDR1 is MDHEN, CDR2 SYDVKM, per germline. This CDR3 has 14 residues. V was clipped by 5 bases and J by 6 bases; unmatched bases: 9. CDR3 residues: CASSPPDRAGEQYF. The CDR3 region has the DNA TGTGCCAGCAGTCCCCCGGACAGGGCCGGCGAGCAGTACTTC.

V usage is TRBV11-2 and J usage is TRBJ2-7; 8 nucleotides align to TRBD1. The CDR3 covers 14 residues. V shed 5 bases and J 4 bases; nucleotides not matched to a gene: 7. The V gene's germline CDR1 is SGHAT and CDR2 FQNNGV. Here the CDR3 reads CASSTGQGGYEQYF. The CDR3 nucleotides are TGTGCCAGCAGCACAGGACAGGGAGGATACGAGCAGTACTTC. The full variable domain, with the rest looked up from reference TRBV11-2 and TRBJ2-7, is EAGVAQSPRYKIIEKRQSVAFWCNPISGHATLYWYQQILGQGPKLLIQFQNNGVVDDSQLPKDRFSAERLKGVDSTLKIQPAKLEDSAVYLCASSTGQGGYEQYFGPGTRLTVT.

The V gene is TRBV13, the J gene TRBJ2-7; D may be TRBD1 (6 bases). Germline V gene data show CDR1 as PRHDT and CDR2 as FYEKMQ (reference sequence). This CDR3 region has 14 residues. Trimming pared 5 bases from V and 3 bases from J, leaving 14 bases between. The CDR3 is CASSRTDGHYEQYF. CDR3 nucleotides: TGTGCCAGCAGCCGGACAGACGGACACTACGAGCAGTACTTC.

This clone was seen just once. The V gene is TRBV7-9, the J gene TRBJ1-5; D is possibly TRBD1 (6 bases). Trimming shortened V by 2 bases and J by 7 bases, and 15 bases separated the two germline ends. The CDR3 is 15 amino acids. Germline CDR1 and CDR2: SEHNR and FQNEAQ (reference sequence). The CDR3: CASSLIGKGDQPQHF. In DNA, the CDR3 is TGTGCCAGCAGCTTAATTGGGAAGGGGGACCAGCCCCAGCATTTT.

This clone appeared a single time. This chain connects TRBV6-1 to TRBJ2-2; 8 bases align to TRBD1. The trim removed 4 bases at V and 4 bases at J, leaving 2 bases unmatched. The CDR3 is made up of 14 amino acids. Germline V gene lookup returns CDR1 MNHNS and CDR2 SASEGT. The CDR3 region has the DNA TGTGCCAGCAGTGTAGACAGGGGCACCGGGGAGCTGTTTTTT. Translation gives CASSVDRGTGELFF.

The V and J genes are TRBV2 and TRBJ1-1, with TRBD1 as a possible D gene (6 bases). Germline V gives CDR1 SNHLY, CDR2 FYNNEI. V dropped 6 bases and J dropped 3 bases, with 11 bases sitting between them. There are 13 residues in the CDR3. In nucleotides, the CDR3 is TGTGCCAGCAGGGTGCACAGGGACACTGAAGCTTTCTTT. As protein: CASRVHRDTEAFF.

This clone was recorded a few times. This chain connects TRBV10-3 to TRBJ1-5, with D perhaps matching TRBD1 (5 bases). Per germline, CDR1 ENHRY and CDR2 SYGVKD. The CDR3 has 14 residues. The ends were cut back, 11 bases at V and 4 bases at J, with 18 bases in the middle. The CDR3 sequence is CAAGTAPANQPQHF. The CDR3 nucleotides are TGTGCCGCAGGGACTGCCCCGGCGAATCAGCCCCAGCATTTT.

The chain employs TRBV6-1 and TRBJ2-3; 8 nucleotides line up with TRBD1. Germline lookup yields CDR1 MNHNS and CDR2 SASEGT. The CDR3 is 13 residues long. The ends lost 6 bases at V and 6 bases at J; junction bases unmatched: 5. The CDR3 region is CASRVRGPDTQYF. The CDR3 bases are TGTGCCAGCAGGGTCAGGGGGCCGGATACGCAGTATTTT.

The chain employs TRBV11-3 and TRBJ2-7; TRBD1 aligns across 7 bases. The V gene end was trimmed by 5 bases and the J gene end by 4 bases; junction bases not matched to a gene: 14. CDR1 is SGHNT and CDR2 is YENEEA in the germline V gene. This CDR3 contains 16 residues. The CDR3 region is CASSPHGVLRGYEQYF. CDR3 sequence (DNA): TGTGCCAGCAGCCCCCATGGGGTACTCAGGGGGTACGAGCAGTACTTC.

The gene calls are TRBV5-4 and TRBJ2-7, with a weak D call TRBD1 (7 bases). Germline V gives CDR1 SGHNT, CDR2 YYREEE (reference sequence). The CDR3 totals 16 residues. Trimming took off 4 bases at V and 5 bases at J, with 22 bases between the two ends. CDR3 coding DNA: TGTGCCAGCAGCATGCTACAGGGGCTTGGAGGGAACGAGCAGTACTTC. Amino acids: CASSMLQGLGGNEQYF.

In nucleotides, the CDR3 is TGTGCCAGCAGCCTTACCCAGACTAGCGGGGACTCCTACGAGCAGTACTTC. It encodes CASSLTQTSGDSYEQYF. This chain joins TRBV7-2 and TRBJ2-7, with TRBD2 matching over 11 bases. Germline CDR1 is SGHTA and CDR2 is FQGNSA. V gave up 5 bases and J gave up 0 bases; unmatched junction bases: 9. There are 17 residues in the CDR3.

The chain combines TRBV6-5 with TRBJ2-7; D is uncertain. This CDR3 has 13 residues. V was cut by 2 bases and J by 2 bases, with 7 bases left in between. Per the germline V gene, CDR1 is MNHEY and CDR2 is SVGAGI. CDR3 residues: CASSYTVAYEQYF. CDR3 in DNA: TGTGCCAGCAGTTACACAGTAGCCTACGAGCAGTACTTC.

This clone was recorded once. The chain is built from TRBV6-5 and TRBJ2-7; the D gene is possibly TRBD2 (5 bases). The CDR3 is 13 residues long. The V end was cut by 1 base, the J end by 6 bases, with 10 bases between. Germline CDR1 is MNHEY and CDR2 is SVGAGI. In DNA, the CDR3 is TGTGCCAGCAGTTACTTAAGGGCGGGCGAGCAGTACTTC. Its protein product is CASSYLRAGEQYF.

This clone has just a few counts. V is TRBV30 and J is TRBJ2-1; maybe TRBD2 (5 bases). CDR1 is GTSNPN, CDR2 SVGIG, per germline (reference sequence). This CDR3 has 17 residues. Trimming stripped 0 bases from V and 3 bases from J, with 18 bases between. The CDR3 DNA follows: TGTGCCTGGAGTGTATCAGAGGGCCTATCGATCTACAATGAGCAGTTCTTC. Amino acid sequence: CAWSVSEGLSIYNEQFF.

As DNA, the CDR3 is TGTGCCAGCAGCTTGGGGACAAATTCACCCCTCCACTTT. Its protein product is CASSLGTNSPLHF. The V and J genes are TRBV13 and TRBJ1-6; TRBD1 might be the D (6 bases). The V and J ends lost 3 bases and 7 bases respectively, with 7 bases between them. Germline loops: CDR1 PRHDT, CDR2 FYEKMQ (reference sequence). The CDR3 runs to 13 residues.

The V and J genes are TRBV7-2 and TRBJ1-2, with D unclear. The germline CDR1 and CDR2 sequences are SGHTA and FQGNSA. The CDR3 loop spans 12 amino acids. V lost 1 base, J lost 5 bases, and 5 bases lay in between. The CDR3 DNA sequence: TGTGCCAGCAGCTTAGTCACTTATGGCTACACCTTC. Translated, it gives CASSLVTYGYTF.

CDR3 amino acids: CASNGLANNEQFF. Here the CDR3 DNA reads TGTGCCAGCAATGGACTAGCGAACAATGAGCAGTTCTTC. The chain is built from TRBV2 and TRBJ2-1, with TRBD2 identical over 9 bases. Looked up from germline, CDR1 is SNHLY and CDR2 is FYNNEI. The CDR3 has 13 amino acids. Trimming cost V 7 bases and J 5 bases; bases outside gene matches: 3.

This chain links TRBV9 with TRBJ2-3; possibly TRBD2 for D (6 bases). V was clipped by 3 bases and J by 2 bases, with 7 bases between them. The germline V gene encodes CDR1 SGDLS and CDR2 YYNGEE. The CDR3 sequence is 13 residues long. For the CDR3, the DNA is TGTGCCAGCAGCGGGACTAACACAGATACGCAGTATTTT. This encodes CASSGTNTDTQYF.

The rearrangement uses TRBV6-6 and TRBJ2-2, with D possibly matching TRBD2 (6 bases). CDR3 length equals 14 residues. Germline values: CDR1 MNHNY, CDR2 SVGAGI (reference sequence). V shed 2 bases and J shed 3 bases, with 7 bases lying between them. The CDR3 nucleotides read TGTGCCAGCAGTTACGGGGGGTACACCGGGGAGCTGTTTTTT. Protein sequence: CASSYGGYTGELFF.

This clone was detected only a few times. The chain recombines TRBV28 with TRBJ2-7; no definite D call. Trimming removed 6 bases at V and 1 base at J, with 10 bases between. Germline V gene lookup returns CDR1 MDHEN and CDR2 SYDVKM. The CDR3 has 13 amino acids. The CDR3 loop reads CASSPAGSYEQYF. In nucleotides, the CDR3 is TGTGCCAGCAGCCCTGCAGGTTCCTACGAGCAGTACTTC.

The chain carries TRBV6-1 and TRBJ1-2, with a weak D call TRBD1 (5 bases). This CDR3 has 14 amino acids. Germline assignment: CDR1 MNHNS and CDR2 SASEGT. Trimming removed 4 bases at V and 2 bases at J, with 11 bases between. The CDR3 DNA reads TGTGCCAGCAGTGGATCAGGGCGAAACTATGGCTACACCTTC. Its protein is CASSGSGRNYGYTF.

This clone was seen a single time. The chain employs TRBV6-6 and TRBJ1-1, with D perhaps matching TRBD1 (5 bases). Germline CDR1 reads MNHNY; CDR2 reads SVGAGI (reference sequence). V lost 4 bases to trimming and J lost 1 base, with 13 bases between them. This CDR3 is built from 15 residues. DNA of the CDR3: TGTGCCAGCAGTTCCACCCAGGGTTGGAACACTGAAGCTTTCTTT. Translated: CASSSTQGWNTEAFF.

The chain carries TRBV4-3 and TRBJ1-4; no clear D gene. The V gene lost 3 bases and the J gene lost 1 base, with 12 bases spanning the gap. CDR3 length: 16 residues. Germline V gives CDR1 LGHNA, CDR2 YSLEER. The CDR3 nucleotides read TGCGCCAGCAGCCAGGCCGGGAGGCTAACTAATGAAAAACTGTTTTTT. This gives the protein CASSQAGRLTNEKLFF.

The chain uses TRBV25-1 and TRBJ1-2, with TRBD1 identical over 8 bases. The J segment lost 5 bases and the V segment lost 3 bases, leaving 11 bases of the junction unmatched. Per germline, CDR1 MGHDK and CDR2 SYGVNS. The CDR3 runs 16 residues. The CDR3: CASSDFRTGKGYGYTF. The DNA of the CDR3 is TGTGCCAGCAGTGACTTCCGGACAGGGAAGGGGTATGGCTACACCTTC.

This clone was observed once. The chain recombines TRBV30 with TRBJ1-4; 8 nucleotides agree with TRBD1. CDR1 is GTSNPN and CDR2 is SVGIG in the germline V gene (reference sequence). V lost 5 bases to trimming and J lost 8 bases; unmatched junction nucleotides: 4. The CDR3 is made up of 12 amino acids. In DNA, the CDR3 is TGTGCCTGGCAAACAGGGGGGGAAAAACTGTTTTTT. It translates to CAWQTGGEKLFF.

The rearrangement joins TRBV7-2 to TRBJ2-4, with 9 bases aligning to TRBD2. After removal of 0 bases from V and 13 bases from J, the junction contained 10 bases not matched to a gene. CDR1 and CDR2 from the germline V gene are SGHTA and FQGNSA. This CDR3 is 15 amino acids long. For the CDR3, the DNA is TGTGCCAGCAGCTTAGCGGGCGGGAGGGCCGCCCGGCAGTACTTC. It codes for CASSLAGGRAARQYF.

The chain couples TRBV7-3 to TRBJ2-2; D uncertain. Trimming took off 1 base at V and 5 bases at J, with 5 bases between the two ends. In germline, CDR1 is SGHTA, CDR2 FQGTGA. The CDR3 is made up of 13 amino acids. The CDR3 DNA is TGTGCCAGCAGCTTAAGCAGAACCGGGGAGCTGTTTTTT. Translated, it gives CASSLSRTGELFF.

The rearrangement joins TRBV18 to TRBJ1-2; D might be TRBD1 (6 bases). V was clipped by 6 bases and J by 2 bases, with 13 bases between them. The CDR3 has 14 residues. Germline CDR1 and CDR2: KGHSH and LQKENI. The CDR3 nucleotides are TGTGCCAGCTCCCCCGGGGGGGGCAACTATGGCTACACCTTC. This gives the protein CASSPGGGNYGYTF.

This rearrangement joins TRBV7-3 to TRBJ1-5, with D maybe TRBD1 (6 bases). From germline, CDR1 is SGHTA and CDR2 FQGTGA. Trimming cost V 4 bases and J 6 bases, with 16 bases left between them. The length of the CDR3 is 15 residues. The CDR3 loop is CASSSAGESGQPQHF. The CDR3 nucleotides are TGTGCCAGCAGCTCCGCAGGGGAATCGGGTCAGCCCCAGCATTTT.